What follows are 12 T cell receptor beta chains derived from one specimen sequenced in a study of blood T cells in healthy people across ages. Primed by a sample-barcoded 5' primer and a J-beta primer mix, a second PCR proceeded for 7 to 11 cycles. MiXCR, applied by TCRdb to the 5' RACE reads, yields one record per CDR3 protein. The table shows some 1.7 million distinct CDR3 sequences, with about 30% occurring only once. Sequenced: blood. These receptors were obtained from a woman younger than 45 in good health.

This clonotype was seen a few times. V usage is TRBV6-2 or TRBV6-3 and J usage is TRBJ1-1; D may be TRBD1 (6 bases). The CDR3 runs to 13 residues. V dropped 7 bases and J dropped 5 bases, with 14 bases sitting between them. Per the germline V gene, CDR1 is MNHEY and CDR2 is SVGEGT. CDR3: CASKQGVVTEAFF. CDR3 nucleotides: TGTGCCAGCAAACAGGGAGTCGTAACTGAAGCTTTCTTT.

This clonotype was seen only a few times. The genes are TRBV6-6 and TRBJ1-2, with 10 positions matching TRBD1. This CDR3 contains 15 residues. Germline V gene data show CDR1 as MNHNY and CDR2 as SVGAGI (reference sequence). The V segment lost 5 bases and the J segment 4 bases; nucleotides outside the gene matches: 7. CDR3 bases: TGTGCCAGCAGTGACGCCGGGACAGGGGTCTATGGCTACACCTTC. As protein: CASSDAGTGVYGYTF.

V gene TRBV7-6 combines with J gene TRBJ2-7; 8 nucleotides line up with TRBD2. The CDR3 has 14 residues. Germline trimming cut 4 bases from V and 6 bases from J; bases unmatched to any gene: 8. Germline lookup yields CDR1 SGHVS and CDR2 FNYEAQ. CDR3 protein: CASSSGTRTCEQYF. As DNA, the CDR3 is TGTGCCAGCAGCTCCGGGACTAGAACCTGCGAGCAGTACTTC.

The CDR3 DNA reads as TGCAGTGCTAGAGATCCCGCAGGGGGCAAGGTCGAGCAGTACTTC. This gives the protein CSARDPAGGKVEQYF. This chain uses TRBV20-1 with TRBJ2-7; 8 nucleotides match TRBD1. J was trimmed by 6 bases and V by 0 bases; bases with no gene match: 10. CDR1 and CDR2 from the germline V gene are DFQATT and SNEGSKA (reference sequence). This CDR3 region has 15 residues.

Many counts were recorded for this clonotype. This sequence joins TRBV12-5 and TRBJ2-5; D not resolved. The CDR3 runs 10 residues. The germline V gene has CDR1 LGHNT and CDR2 FRNRAP. With 0 bases removed from V and 7 bases from J, the gap between germline ends came to 0 bases. The CDR3 loop reads CASGLVTQYF. CDR3 sequence (DNA): TGTGCTAGTGGTTTGGTGACCCAGTACTTC.

The chain recombines TRBV20-1 with TRBJ1-2; D gene ambiguous. The germline CDR1 and CDR2 sequences are DFQATT and SNEGSKA (reference sequence). Trimming shortened V by 3 bases and J by 8 bases, and 10 bases separated the two germline ends. The CDR3 runs to 11 residues. In nucleotides, the CDR3 is TGCAGTGCTAGGGAATTGGACGGCTACACCTTC. This codes for CSARELDGYTF.

This clonotype was found many times. The chain couples TRBV6-5 to TRBJ2-7; D gene ambiguous. Germline CDR1 MNHEY, CDR2 SVGAGI. The CDR3 sequence is 11 residues long. The germline V and J ends were trimmed by 0 bases and 9 bases, with 6 bases remaining between them. CDR3 nucleotides: TGTGCCAGCAGTTACTCCCGGGTGCAGTACTTC. Its protein is CASSYSRVQYF.

Of note for this clonotype: A much larger clone sits a single nucleotide away, making a read error possible. V gene TRBV4-1 combines with J gene TRBJ2-7, with TRBD1 matching 10 bases. Germline V lookup: CDR1 MGHRA, CDR2 YSYEKL. V lost 4 bases to trimming and J lost 8 bases; unmatched junction nucleotides: 8. The length of the CDR3 is 14 residues. CDR3 nucleotides: TGCGCCAGCAGCCGGGGACAGGGGCAATACAAGCAGTACTTC. This gives the protein CASSRGQGQYKQYF.

In this sample, this clonotype turned up a few times. The rearrangement links TRBV29-1 to TRBJ2-1; 9 bases agree with TRBD2. With 6 bases clipped from V and 12 bases from J, the junction kept 3 bases outside the gene matches. The CDR3 runs to 10 residues. Germline-derived CDR1 and CDR2 are SQVTM and ANQGSEA. CDR3 in DNA: TGCAGCGTGGGGACTAGCCCGCAGTTCTTC. It is translated as CSVGTSPQFF.

The table lists this clonotype with a few counts. The chain couples TRBV12-3 or TRBV12-4 to TRBJ2-1, with D possibly being TRBD1 or TRBD2 (5 bases each). The CDR3 totals 14 residues. Trimming removed 5 bases at V and 5 bases at J, with 13 bases between. CDR3 residues: CASSGTSEHNEQFF. In nucleotides, the CDR3 is TGTGCCAGCAGTGGGACCTCTGAACACAATGAGCAGTTCTTC.

This sequence joins TRBV9 and TRBJ2-7, with a weak D call TRBD2 (6 bases). The J call may be mistaken, given a closer DNA end match to TRBJ2-5. The CDR3 totals 14 residues. CDR1 is SGDLS, CDR2 YYNGEE, per germline. CDR3 bases: TGTGCCAGCAGCGCACTTGGGACTCCAGGGACCCAGTACTTC. Translating gives CASSALGTPGTQYF.

The gene calls are TRBV20-1 and TRBJ2-7; D gene uncertain. In germline, CDR1 is DFQATT, CDR2 SNEGSKA (reference sequence). The CDR3 is made up of 12 amino acids. Trimming pared 4 bases from V and 5 bases from J, leaving 12 bases between. DNA of the CDR3: TGCAGTGCTAATCCGACGAGACACGAGCAGTACTTC. Its translation: CSANPTRHEQYF.